A single sample gave rise to the 10 T cell receptor beta chains below, sequenced in a study of T cells in Graves' hyperthyroidism and ophthalmopathy. The CDR3 regions of TCR beta were amplified from RNA transcripts. With the HTBI primer set, the TCR CDR3 went through a first round of RT-PCR. TCRdb itself ran the multiplex PCR reads through MiXCR, one entry per CDR3 protein. The repertoire holds roughly 500,000 distinct CDR3 sequences, with around 16% as singletons. Sequenced: blood. The source of these receptors is a young woman with Graves' ophthalmopathy.

Many counts were recorded for this clonotype. J is TRBJ2-7 and V is TRBV5-5; 8 positions agree with TRBD1. The trim removed 5 bases at V and 3 bases at J, leaving 4 bases unmatched. Germline lookup yields CDR1 SGHKS and CDR2 YYEKEE (reference sequence). CDR3 length: 13 residues. This chain's CDR3 is CASRAGTGYEQYF. The DNA of the CDR3 is TGTGCCAGCAGAGCCGGGACAGGCTACGAGCAGTACTTC.

V gene TRBV29-1 combines with J gene TRBJ2-1, with 10 bases matching TRBD2. The CDR3 totals 13 residues. CDR1 SQVTM and CDR2 ANQGSEA come from the germline V gene. V shed 4 bases and J 7 bases; nucleotides not matched to a gene: 4. CDR3 nucleotide sequence: TGCAGCGTTGTCCCTAGCGGGAGAAATGAGCAGTTCTTC. Translated, it gives CSVVPSGRNEQFF.

A remark on this clonotype: Given a much more abundant clone one base away, this may be a read error. The chain combines TRBV29-1 with TRBJ2-4; TRBD2 aligns across 9 bases. Losses at the gene ends were 7 bases for V and 6 bases for J; bases not matched to a gene: 10. CDR1 SQVTM and CDR2 ANQGSEA come from the germline V gene. The CDR3 extends over 14 amino acids. CDR3 protein: CSGGGAGSVNIQYF. CDR3 nucleotides: TGCAGCGGCGGGGGGGCAGGGTCGGTAAACATTCAGTACTTC. Variable domain in full (rest from reference TRBV29-1 and TRBJ2-4): SAVISQKPSRDICQRGTSLTIQCQVDSQVTMMFWYRQQPGQSLTLIATANQGSEATYESGFVIDKFPISRPNLTFSTLTVSNMSPEDSSIYLCSGGGAGSVNIQYFGAGTRLSVL.

This chain uses TRBV27 with TRBJ2-7; no clear D gene. CDR1 and CDR2 from the germline V gene are MNHEY and SMNVEV (reference sequence). This CDR3 is 12 amino acids long. Deletions cut 1 base from V and 5 bases from J, with 6 bases between. In DNA, the CDR3 is TGTGCCAGCAGTTTATTCGGTGACGAGCAGTACTTC. Translating it yields CASSLFGDEQYF.

This clonotype was counted only a few times. The chain recombines TRBV7-2 with TRBJ2-7, with 8 bases matching TRBD2. Germline V CDR1 and CDR2: SGHTA, FQGNSA. Losses at the gene ends were 3 bases for V and 1 base for J; bases not matched to a gene: 8. This CDR3 comprises 16 residues. CDR3 sequence reads: CASSLEAGAYSYEQYF. The DNA for the CDR3 is TGTGCCAGCAGCTTGGAAGCGGGAGCATATTCCTACGAGCAGTACTTC.

This rearrangement joins TRBV20-1 to TRBJ2-1; 8 bases match TRBD2. Germline assignment: CDR1 DFQATT and CDR2 SNEGSKA (reference sequence). Trimming at V came to 2 bases and at J to 8 bases, leaving 14 bases not matched to a gene. The CDR3 contains 16 residues. DNA of the CDR3: TGCAGTGCTAGATCAGGTTTAGCGGGGCTGTTCGATGAGCAGTTCTTC. Translating gives CSARSGLAGLFDEQFF.

The CDR3 nucleotides are TGTGCCAGTAGTATATCAGGGACGACAGATACGCAGTATTTT. Its protein is CASSISGTTDTQYF. The V and J genes are TRBV19 and TRBJ2-3; D may match TRBD1 or TRBD2 (5 bases each). The V gene lost 2 bases and the J gene lost 3 bases, with 9 bases spanning the gap. The CDR3 loop spans 14 amino acids. Germline CDR1 is LNHDA and CDR2 is SQIVND (reference sequence).

The gene calls are TRBV15 and TRBJ2-3, with 9 bases identical to TRBD2. Germline V lookup: CDR1 LNHNV, CDR2 YYDKDF (reference sequence). This CDR3 has 18 amino acids. The junction had 16 bases not matched to a gene; V was cut back by 7 bases and J by 2 bases. As DNA, the CDR3 is TGTGCCACCACCCTCCAGGACCGACTAGCGGAAAACACAGATACGCAGTATTTT. It yields the protein CATTLQDRLAENTDTQYF.

This clonotype was counted a few times. This chain links TRBV6-1 with TRBJ1-2; 8 bases match TRBD1. This CDR3 comprises 16 residues. J was trimmed by 6 bases and V by 5 bases; bases with no gene match: 14. Germline V gene data show CDR1 as MNHNS and CDR2 as SASEGT. This CDR3 is CASSSGRFGTGHGYTF. CDR3 in DNA: TGTGCCAGCAGTAGTGGCAGATTCGGGACAGGACATGGCTACACCTTC.

The V call is TRBV4-2, the J call TRBJ2-7; weak D call: TRBD2 (5 bases). The CDR3 length is 15 residues. V was clipped by 0 bases and J by 2 bases, with 11 bases between them. In germline, CDR1 is LGHNA, CDR2 YNFKEQ. The CDR3 protein is CASSQEESGAYEQYF. In DNA, the CDR3 is TGTGCCAGCAGCCAAGAAGAAAGCGGAGCCTACGAGCAGTACTTC.